The clone carrying this T cell receptor beta chain was recorded at least ten times. These data belong to a study of T cells after yellow fever vaccination. The overall study: Using CD3, CD45RA, CCR7 and CD95, the EM, EMRA, CM and Tscm memory subsets were sorted. For low cell numbers, libraries were made with SMART-Seq v4 Ultra Low Input.

Whole-study results and caveats: Some clonotypes, a small share, were shared between CD4 and CD8 compartments.

TCRdb recomputed calls from the 5' RACE reads with MiXCR, one row per CDR3 protein. Of some 23,000 distinct CDR3 sequences in the sample, 3.4% were seen once. Sequences were derived from PBMCs, either bulk or a sorted T-cell subset (CD4+, CD8+, memory, or dextramer-sorted; not recorded which), sampled around 45 days after the first yellow fever vaccination. This clonotype was sampled from a man between 18 and 29 years old who received the YFV17D yellow fever vaccine.

CDR3 bases: TGCAGTGCTAGAGATACTAGCGGGGACCAAGAGACCCAGTACTTC. This sequence encodes CSARDTSGDQETQYF. The chain couples TRBV20-1 to TRBJ2-5, with 10 bases fitting TRBD2. CDR1 and CDR2 from the germline V gene are DFQATT and SNEGSKA (reference sequence). The CDR3 totals 15 residues. The V and J ends lost 0 bases and 0 bases, in that order; junction bases with no gene match: 1.